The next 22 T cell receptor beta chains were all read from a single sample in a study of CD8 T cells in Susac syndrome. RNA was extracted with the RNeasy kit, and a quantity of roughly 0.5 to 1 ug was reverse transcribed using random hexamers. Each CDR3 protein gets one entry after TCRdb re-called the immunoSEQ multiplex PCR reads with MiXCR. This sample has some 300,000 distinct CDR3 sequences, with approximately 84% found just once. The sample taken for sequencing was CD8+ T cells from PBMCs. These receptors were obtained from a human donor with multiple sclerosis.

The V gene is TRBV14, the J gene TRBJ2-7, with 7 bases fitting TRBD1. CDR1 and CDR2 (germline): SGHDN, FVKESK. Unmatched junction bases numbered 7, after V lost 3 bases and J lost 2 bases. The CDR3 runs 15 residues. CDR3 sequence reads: CASSHGDSSTYEQYF. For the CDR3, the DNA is TGTGCCAGCAGCCACGGGGACAGTAGTACCTACGAGCAGTACTTC.

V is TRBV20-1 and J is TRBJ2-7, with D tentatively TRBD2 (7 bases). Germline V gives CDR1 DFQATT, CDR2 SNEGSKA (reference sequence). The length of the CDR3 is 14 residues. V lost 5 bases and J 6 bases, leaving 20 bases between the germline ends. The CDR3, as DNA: TGCAGTGCTGGAGCGGGACAATGGCTGGGCGAGCAGTACTTC. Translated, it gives CSAGAGQWLGEQYF.

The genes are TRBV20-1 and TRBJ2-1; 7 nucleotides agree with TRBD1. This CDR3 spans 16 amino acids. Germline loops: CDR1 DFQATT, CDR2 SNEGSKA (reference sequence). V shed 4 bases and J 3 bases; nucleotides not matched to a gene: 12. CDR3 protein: CSATSPDRAFYNEQFF. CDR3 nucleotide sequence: TGCAGTGCTACTTCTCCCGACAGGGCTTTCTACAATGAGCAGTTCTTC.

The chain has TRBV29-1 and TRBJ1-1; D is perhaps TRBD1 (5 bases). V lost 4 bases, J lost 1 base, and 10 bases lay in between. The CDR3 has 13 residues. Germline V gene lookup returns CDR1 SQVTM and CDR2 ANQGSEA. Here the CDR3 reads CSVGDGGNTEAFF. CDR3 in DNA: TGCAGCGTTGGGGACGGTGGGAACACTGAAGCTTTCTTT. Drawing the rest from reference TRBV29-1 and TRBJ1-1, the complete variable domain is SAVISQKPSRDICQRGTSLTIQCQVDSQVTMMFWYRQQPGQSLTLIATANQGSEATYESGFVIDKFPISRPNLTFSTLTVSNMSPEDSSIYLCSVGDGGNTEAFFGQGTRLTVV.

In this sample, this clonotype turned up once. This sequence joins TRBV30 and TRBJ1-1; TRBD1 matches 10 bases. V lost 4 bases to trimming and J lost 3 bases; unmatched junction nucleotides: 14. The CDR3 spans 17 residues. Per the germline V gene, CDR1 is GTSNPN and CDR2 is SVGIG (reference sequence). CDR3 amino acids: CAWTPQTGGWGDTEAFF. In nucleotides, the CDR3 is TGTGCCTGGACCCCCCAGACAGGGGGCTGGGGGGACACTGAAGCTTTCTTT. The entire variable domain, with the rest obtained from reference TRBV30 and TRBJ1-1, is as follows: SQTIHQWPATLVQPVGSPLSLECTVEGTSNPNLYWYRQAAGRGLQLLFYSVGIGQISSEVPQNLSASRPQDRQFILSSKKLLLSDSGFYLCAWTPQTGGWGDTEAFFGQGTRLTVV.

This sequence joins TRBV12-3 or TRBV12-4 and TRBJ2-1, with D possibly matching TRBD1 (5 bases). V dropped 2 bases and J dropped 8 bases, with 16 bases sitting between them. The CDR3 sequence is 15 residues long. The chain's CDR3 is CASSLRGHSQHEQFF. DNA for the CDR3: TGTGCCAGCAGTTTACGAGGACACTCCCAGCATGAGCAGTTCTTC.

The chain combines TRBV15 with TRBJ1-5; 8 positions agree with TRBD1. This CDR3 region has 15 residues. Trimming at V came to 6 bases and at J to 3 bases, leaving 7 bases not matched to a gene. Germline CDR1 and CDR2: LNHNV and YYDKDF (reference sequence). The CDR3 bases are TGTGCCACCAGGGTGGACAGGGCATCCAATCAGCCCCAGCATTTT. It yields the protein CATRVDRASNQPQHF.

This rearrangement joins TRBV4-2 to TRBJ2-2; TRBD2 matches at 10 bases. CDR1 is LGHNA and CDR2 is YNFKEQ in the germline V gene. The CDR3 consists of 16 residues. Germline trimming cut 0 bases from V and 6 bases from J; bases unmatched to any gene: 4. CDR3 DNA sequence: TGTGCCAGCAGCCAAGATCAGCGGGAGGGTTCCGGGGAGCTGTTTTTT. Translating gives CASSQDQREGSGELFF.

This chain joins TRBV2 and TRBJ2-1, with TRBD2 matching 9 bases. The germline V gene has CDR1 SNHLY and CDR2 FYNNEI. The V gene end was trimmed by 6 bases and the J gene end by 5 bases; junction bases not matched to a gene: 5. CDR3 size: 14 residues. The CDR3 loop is CASRRIAGDNEQFF. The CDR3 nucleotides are TGTGCCAGCAGAAGGATAGCGGGAGACAATGAGCAGTTCTTC.

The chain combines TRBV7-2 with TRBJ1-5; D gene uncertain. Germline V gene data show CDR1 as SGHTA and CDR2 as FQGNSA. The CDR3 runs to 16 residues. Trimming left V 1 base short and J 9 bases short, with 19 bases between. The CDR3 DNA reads TGTGCCAGCAGCTTAGACCACCGGGCCCCCGAATTGCCCCAGCATTTT. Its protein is CASSLDHRAPELPQHF.

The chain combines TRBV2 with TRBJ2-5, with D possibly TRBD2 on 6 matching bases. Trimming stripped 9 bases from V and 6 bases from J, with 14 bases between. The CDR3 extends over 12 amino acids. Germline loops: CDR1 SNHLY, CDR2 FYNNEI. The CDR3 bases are TGTGCCAGTTCTGGAGGGCAAAAGACCCAGTACTTC. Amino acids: CASSGGQKTQYF.

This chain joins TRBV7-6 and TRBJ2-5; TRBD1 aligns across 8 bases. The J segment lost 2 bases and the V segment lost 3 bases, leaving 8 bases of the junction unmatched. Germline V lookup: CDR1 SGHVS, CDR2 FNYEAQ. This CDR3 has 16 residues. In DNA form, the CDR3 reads TGTGCCAGCAGCTTGGCCGGGACAGGCAAACAAGAGACCCAGTACTTC. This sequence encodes CASSLAGTGKQETQYF.

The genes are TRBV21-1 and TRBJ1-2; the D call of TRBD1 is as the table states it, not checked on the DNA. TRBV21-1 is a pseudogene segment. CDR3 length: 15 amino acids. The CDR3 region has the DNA TGTGCCAGCCGACAGCGTACCTTTTCTAACTATGGCTACACCTTC. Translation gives CASRQRTFSNYGYTF.

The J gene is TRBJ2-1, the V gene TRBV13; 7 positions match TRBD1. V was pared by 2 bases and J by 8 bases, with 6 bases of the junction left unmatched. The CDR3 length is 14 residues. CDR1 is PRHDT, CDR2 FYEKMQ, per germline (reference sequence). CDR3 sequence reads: CASSLNRGRDEQFF. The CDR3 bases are TGTGCCAGCAGCTTAAACAGGGGTAGGGATGAGCAGTTCTTC.

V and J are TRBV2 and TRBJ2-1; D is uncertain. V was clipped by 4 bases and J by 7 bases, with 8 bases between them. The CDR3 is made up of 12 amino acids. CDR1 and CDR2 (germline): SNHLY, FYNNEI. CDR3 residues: CASSAHLNEQFF. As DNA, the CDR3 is TGTGCCAGCAGTGCCCACTTAAATGAGCAGTTCTTC.

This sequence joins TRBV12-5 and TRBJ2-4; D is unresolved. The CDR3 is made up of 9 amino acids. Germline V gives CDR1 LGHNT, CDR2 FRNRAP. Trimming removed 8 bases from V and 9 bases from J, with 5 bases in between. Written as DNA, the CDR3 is TGTGCTAGTAGCTCCATTCAGTACTTC. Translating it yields CASSSIQYF.

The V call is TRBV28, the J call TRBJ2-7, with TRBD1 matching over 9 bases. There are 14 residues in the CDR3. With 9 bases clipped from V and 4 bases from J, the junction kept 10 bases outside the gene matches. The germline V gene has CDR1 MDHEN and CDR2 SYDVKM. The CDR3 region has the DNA TGTGCCAGTTACCTAGCCGGGACAGGGTACGAGCAGTACTTC. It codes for CASYLAGTGYEQYF.

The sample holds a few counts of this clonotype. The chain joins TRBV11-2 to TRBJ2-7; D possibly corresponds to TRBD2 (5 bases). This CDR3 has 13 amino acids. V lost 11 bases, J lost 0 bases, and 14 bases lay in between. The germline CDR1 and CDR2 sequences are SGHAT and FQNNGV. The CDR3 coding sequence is TGTGCCGGGCGGGCATTCCACTCCTACGAGCAGTACTTC. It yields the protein CAGRAFHSYEQYF.

CDR3 in amino acids: CASKYGGTAYEQYF. CDR3 nucleotides: TGTGCCAGCAAGTATGGAGGGACGGCCTACGAGCAGTACTTC. This chain uses TRBV6-2 or TRBV6-3 with TRBJ2-7; D might be TRBD2 (6 bases). V was clipped by 7 bases and J by 2 bases, with 15 bases between them. CDR1 and CDR2 from the germline V gene are MNHEY and SVGEGT. The CDR3 spans 14 residues.

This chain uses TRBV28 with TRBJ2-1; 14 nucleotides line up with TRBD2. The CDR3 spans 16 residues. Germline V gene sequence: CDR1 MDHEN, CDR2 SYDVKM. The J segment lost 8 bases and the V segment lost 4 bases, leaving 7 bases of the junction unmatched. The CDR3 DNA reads TGTGCCAGCAGTTCGGGACTAGCGGGAGTTGGGGATGAGCAGTTCTTC. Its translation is CASSSGLAGVGDEQFF.

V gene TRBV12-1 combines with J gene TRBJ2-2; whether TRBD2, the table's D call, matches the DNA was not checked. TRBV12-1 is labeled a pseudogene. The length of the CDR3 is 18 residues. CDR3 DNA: TGTGCCAGCGCATTGGGGGGACTAGCGGGAGGTAACACCGGGGAGCTGTTTTTT. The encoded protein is CASALGGLAGGNTGELFF.

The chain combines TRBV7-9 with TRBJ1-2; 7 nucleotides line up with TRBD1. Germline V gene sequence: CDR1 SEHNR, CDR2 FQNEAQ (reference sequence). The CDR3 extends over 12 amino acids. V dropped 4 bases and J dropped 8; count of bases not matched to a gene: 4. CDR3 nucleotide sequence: TGTGCCAGCAGCTCTGACAGGGACGGCTACACCTTC. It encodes CASSSDRDGYTF. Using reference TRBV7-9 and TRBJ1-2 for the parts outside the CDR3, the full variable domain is DTGVSQNPRHKITKRGQNVTFRCDPISEHNRLYWYRQTLGQGPEFLTYFQNEAQLEKSRLLSDRFSAERPKGSFSTLEIQRTEQGDSAMYLCASSSDRDGYTFGSGTRLTVV.